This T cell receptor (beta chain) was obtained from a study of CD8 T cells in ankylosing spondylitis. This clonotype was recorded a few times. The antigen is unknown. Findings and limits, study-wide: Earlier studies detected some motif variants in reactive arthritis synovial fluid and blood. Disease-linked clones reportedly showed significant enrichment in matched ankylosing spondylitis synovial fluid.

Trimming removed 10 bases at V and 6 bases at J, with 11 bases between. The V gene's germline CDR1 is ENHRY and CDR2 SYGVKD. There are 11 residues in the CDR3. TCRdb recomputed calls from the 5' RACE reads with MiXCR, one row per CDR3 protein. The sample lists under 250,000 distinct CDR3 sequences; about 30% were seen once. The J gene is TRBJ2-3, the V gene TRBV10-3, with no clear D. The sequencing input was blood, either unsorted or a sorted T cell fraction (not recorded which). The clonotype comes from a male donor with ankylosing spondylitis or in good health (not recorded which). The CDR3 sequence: CASAEWDTQYF. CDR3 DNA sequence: TGTGCCAGTGCGGAGTGGGATACGCAGTATTTT.